This T cell receptor (beta chain) appears in the sequencing data of a study of PD-1 and CTLA-4 blockade in melanoma. Germline trimming cut 6 bases from V and 5 bases from J; bases unmatched to any gene: 12. The CDR3 contains 15 residues. Germline CDR1 and CDR2: SGHVS and FQNEAQ. Libraries were prepared by immunoSEQ multiplex PCR; TCRdb keeps only in-frame clonotypes and omits some of them. The sample has 25,000 to 30,000 clones, about 89% seen once. V and J are TRBV7-8 and TRBJ2-5; 7 bases agree with TRBD1. The material was CD8+ T cells from peripheral blood, obtained before anti-PD-1 treatment. This clonotype was obtained from a human donor with melanoma. Here the CDR3 reads CASSPPSGGQETQYF. The CDR3 DNA reads as TGTGCCAGCAGTCCACCCTCAGGGGGTCAGGAGACCCAGTACTTC.